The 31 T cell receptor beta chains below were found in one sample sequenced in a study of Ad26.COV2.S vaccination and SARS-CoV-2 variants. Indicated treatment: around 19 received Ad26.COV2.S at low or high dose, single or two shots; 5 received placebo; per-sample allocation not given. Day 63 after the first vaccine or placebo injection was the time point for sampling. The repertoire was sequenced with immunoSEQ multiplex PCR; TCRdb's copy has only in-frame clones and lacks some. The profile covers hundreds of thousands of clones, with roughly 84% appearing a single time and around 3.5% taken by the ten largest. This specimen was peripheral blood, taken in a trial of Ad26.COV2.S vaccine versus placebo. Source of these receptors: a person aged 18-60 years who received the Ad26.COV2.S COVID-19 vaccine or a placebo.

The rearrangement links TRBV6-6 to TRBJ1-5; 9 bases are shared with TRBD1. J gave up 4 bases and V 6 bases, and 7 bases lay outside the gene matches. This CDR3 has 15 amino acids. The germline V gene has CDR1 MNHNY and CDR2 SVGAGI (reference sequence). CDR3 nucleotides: TGTGCCAGCAGACGATCCGGGACAGGGAATCAGCCCCAGCATTTT. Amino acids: CASRRSGTGNQPQHF.

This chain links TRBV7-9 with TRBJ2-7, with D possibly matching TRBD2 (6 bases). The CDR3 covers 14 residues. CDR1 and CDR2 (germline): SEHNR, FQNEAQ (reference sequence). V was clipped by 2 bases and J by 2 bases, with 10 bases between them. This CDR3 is CASSLRERPYEQYF. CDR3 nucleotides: TGTGCCAGCAGCTTACGGGAGAGGCCCTACGAGCAGTACTTC.

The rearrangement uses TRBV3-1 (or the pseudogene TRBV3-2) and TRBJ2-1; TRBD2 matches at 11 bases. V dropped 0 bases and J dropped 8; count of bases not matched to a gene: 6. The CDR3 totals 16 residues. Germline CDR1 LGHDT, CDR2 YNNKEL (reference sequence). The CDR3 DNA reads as TGTGCCAGCAGCCAAGATCCTAGCGGGGGGCTCTATGAGCAGTTCTTC. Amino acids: CASSQDPSGGLYEQFF.

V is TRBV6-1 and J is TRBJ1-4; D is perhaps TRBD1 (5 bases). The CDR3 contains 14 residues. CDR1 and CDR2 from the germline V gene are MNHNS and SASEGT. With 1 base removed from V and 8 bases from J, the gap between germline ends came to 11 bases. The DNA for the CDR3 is TGTGCCAGCAGTGAAGTTTGGGGCGGGGAAAAACTGTTTTTT. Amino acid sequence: CASSEVWGGEKLFF.

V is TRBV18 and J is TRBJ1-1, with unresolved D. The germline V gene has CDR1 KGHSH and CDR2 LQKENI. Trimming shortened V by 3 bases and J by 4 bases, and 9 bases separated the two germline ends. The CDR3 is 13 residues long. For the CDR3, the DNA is TGTGCCAGCTCACCTACCGGTAGCACTGAAGCTTTCTTT. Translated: CASSPTGSTEAFF.

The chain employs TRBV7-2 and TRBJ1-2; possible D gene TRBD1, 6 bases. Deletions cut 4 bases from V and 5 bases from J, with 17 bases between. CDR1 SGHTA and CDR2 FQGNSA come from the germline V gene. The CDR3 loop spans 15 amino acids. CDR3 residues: CASSSAQGPQYGYTF. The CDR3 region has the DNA TGTGCCAGCAGCTCAGCACAGGGCCCCCAATATGGCTACACCTTC.

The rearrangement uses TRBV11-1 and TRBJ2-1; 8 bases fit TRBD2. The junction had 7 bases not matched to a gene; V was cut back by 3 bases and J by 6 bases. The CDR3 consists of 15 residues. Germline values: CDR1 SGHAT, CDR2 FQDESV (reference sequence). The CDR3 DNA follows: TGTGCCAGCAGCTTGGTCGGGGGGGCTTTCAATGAGCAGTTCTTC. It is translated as CASSLVGGAFNEQFF.

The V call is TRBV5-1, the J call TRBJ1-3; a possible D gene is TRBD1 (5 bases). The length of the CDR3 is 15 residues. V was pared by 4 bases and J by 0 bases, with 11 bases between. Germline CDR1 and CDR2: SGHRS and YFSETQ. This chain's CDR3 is CASSKDKSSGNTIYF. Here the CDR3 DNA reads TGCGCCAGCAGCAAGGACAAGAGCTCTGGAAACACCATATATTTT.

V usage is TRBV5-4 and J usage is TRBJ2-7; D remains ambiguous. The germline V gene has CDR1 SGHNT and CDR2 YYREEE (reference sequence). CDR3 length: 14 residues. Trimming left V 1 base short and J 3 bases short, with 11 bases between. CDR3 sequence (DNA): TGTGCCAGCAGCTTGAGTGGGCCATACTACGAGCAGTACTTC. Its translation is CASSLSGPYYEQYF.

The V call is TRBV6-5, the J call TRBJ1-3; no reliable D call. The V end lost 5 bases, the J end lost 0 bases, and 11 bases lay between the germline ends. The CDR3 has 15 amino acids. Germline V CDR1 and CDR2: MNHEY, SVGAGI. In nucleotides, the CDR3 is TGTGCCAGCAGTCCTATCCCCAACTCTGGAAACACCATATATTTT. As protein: CASSPIPNSGNTIYF.

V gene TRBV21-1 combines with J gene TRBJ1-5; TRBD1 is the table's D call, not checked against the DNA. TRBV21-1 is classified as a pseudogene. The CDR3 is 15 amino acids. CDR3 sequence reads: CASSNWDRDDQPQHF. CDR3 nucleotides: TGTGCCAGCAGCAACTGGGACAGAGATGATCAGCCCCAGCATTTT.

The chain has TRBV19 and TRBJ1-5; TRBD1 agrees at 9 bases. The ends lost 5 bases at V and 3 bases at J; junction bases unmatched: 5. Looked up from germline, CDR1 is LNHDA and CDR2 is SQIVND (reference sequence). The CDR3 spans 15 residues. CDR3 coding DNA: TGTGCCAGTAGTCCACAGGGGGCTTACAATCAGCCCCAGCATTTT. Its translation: CASSPQGAYNQPQHF.

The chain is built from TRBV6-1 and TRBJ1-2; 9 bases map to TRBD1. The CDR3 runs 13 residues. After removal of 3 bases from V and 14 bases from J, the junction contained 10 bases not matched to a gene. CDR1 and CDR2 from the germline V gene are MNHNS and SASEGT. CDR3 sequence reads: CASSDDGQGTRTF. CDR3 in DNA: TGTGCCAGCAGTGATGACGGACAGGGGACGCGAACCTTC.

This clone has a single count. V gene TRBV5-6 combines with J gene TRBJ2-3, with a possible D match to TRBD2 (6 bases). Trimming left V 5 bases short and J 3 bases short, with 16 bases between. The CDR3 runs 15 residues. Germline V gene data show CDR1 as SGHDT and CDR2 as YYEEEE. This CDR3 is CASRTRRGRTDTQYF. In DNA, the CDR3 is TGTGCCAGCAGGACTAGGAGGGGAAGGACAGATACGCAGTATTTT. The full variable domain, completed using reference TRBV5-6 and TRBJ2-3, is DAGVTQSPTHLIKTRGQQVTLRCSPKSGHDTVSWYQQALGQGPQFIFQYYEEEERQRGNFPDRFSGHQFPNYSSELNVNALLLGDSALYLCASRTRRGRTDTQYFGPGTRLTVL.

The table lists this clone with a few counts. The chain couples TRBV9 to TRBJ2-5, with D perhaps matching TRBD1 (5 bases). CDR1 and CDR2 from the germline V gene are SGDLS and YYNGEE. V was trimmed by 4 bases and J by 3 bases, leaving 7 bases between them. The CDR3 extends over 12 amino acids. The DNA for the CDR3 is TGTGCCAGCAGCAGGGGCGAAGAGACCCAGTACTTC. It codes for CASSRGEETQYF.

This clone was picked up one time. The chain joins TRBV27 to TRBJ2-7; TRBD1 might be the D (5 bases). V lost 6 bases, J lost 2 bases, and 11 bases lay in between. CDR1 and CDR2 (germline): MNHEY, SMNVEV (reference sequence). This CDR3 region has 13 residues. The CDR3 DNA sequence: TGTGCCAGCAGCCGAGGACAAGCCTACGAGCAGTACTTC. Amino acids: CASSRGQAYEQYF.

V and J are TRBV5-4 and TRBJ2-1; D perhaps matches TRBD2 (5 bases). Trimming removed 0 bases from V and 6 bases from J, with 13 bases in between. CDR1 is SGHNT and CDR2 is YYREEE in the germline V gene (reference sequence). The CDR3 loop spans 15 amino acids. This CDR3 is CASSLGSPRGNEQFF. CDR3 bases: TGTGCCAGCAGCTTGGGTTCCCCCCGGGGCAATGAGCAGTTCTTC.

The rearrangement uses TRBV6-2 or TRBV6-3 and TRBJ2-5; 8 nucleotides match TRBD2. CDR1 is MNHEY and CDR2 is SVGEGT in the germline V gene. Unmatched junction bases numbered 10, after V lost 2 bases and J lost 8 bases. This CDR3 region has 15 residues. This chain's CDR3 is CASSYHLAGVETQYF. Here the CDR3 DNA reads TGTGCCAGCAGTTACCATCTAGCGGGTGTTGAAACCCAGTACTTC.

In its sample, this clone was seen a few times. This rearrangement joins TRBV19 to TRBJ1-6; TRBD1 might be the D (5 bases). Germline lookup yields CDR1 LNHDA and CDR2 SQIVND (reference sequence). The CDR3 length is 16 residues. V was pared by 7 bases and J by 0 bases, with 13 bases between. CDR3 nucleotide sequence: TGTGCCAGTACTAGACAGTCGAGCTCCTATAATTCACCCCTCCACTTT. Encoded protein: CASTRQSSSYNSPLHF.

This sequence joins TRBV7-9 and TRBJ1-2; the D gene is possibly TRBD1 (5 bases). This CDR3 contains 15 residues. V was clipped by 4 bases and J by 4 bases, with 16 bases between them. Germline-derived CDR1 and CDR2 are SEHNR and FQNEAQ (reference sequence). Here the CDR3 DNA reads TGTGCCAGCAGCTCAATATCGGGACGGACCTATGGCTACACCTTC. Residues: CASSSISGRTYGYTF.

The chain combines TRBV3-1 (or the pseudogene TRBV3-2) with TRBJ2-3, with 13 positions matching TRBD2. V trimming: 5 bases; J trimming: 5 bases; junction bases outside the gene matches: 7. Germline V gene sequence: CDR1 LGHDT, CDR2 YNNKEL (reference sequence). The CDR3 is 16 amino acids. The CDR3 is CASSAGTSGVLDTQYF. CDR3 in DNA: TGTGCCAGCAGCGCAGGGACTAGCGGGGTCTTAGATACGCAGTATTTT.

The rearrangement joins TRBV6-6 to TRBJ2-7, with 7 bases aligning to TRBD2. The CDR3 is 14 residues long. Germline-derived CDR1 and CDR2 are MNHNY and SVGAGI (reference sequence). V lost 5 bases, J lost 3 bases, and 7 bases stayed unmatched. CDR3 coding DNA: TGTGCCAGCAGTACCCGGGACTACCTCTACGAGCAGTACTTC. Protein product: CASSTRDYLYEQYF.

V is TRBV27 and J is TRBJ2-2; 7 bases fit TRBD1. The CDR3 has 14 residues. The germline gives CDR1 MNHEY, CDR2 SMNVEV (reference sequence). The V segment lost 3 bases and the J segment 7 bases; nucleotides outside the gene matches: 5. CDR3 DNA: TGTGCCAGCAGTTTCGACAGGGTGGTCGGGGAGCTGTTTTTT. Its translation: CASSFDRVVGELFF.

The CDR3 DNA is TGTGCCAGCAGCGTAAAGGAAGGGGGGCAAGAGACCCAGTACTTC. This translates into CASSVKEGGQETQYF. The chain links TRBV9 to TRBJ2-5; D could derive from TRBD1 or TRBD2 (6 bases each). This CDR3 spans 15 amino acids. V gave up 1 base and J gave up 2 bases, with 12 bases separating them. CDR1 is SGDLS and CDR2 is YYNGEE in the germline V gene.

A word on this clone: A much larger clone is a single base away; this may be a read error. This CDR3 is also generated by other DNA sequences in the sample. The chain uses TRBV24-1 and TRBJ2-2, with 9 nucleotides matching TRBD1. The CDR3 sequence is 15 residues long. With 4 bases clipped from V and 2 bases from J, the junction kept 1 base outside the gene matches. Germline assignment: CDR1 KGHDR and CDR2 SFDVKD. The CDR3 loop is CATSEGQGNTGELFF. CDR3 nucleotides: TGTGCCACCAGTGAGGGACAGGGCAACACCGGGGAGCTGTTTTTT.

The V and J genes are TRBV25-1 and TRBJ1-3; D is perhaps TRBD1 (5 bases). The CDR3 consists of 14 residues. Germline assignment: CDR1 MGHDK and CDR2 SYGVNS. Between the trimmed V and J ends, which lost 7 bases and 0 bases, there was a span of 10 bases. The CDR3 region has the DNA TGTGCCAGCAATTCGGGGGGCTCTGGAAACACCATATATTTT. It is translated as CASNSGGSGNTIYF.

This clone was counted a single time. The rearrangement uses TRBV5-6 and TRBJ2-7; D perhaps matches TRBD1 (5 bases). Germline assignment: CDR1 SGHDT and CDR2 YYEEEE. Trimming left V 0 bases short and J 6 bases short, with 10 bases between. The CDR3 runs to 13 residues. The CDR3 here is CASSLGREPEQYF. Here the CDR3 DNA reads TGTGCCAGCAGCTTGGGCAGGGAACCCGAGCAGTACTTC.

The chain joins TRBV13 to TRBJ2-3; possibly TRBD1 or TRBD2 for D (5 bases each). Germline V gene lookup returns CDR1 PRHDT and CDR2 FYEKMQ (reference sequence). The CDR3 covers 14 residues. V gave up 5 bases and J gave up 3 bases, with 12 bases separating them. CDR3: CASSPRGSTDTQYF. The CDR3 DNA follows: TGTGCCAGCAGCCCCCGGGGCTCTACAGATACGCAGTATTTT.

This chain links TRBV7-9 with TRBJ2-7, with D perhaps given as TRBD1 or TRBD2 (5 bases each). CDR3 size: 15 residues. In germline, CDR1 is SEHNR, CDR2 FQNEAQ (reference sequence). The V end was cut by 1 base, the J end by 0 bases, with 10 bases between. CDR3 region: CASSLEGTVSYEQYF. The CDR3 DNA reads TGTGCCAGCAGCTTAGAAGGGACGGTCTCCTACGAGCAGTACTTC.

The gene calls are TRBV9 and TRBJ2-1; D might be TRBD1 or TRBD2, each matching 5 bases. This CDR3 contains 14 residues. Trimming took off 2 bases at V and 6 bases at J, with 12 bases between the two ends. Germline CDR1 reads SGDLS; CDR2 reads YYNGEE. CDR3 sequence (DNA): TGTGCCAGCAGCGTGGGGGAAAGGGGCAATGAGCAGTTCTTC. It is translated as CASSVGERGNEQFF.

The CDR3 DNA reads as TGTGCCAGCAGCCTGGACAGGCGGAACACTGAAGCTTTCTTT. It is translated as CASSLDRRNTEAFF. The rearrangement uses TRBV6-5 and TRBJ1-1; 7 bases fit TRBD1. CDR1 is MNHEY and CDR2 is SVGAGI in the germline V gene. V trimming: 6 bases; J trimming: 1 base; junction bases outside the gene matches: 5. There are 14 residues in the CDR3.